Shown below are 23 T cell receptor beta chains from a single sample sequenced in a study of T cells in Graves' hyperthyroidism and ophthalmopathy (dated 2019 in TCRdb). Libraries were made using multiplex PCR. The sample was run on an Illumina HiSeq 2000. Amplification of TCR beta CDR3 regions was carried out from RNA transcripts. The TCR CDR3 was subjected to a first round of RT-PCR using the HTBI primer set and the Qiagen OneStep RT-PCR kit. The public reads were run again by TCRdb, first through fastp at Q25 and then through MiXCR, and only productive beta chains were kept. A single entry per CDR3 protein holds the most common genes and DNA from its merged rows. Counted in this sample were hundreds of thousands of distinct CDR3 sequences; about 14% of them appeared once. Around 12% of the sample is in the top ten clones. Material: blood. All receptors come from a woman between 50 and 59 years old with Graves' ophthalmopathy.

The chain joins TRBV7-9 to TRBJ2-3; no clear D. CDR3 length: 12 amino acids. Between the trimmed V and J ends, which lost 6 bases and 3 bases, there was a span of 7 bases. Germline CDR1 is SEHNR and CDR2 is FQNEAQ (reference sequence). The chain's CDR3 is CASRLGTDTQYF. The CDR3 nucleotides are TGTGCCAGCAGGTTGGGAACAGATACGCAGTATTTT.

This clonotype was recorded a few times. Here the CDR3 DNA reads TGCGCCAGCAGCCACCAGGGACAGGGGAACACCGGGGAGCTGTTTTTT. It encodes CASSHQGQGNTGELFF. J is TRBJ2-2 and V is TRBV4-1, with 9 bases matching TRBD1. Germline loops: CDR1 MGHRA, CDR2 YSYEKL. The CDR3 covers 16 residues. V dropped 3 bases and J dropped 1; count of bases not matched to a gene: 3.

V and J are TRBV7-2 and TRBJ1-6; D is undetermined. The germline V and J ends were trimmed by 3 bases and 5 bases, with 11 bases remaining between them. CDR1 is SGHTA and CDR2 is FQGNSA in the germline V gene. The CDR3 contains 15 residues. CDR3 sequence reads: CASSFKGNHNSPLHF. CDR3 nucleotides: TGTGCCAGCAGCTTTAAGGGAAACCATAATTCACCCCTCCACTTT.

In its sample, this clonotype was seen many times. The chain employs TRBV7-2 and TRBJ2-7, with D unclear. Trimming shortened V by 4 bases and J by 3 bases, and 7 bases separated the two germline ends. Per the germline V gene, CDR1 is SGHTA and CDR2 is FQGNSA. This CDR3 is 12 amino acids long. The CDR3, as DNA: TGTGCCAGCAGCTCAGGCCACTACGAGCAGTACTTC. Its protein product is CASSSGHYEQYF.

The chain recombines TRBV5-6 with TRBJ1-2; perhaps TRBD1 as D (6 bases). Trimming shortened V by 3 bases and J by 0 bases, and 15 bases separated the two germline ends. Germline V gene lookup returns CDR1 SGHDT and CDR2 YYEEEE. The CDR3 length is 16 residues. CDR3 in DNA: TGTGCCAGCAGCTCGAGGAGGGACATCTCTAACTATGGCTACACCTTC. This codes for CASSSRRDISNYGYTF.

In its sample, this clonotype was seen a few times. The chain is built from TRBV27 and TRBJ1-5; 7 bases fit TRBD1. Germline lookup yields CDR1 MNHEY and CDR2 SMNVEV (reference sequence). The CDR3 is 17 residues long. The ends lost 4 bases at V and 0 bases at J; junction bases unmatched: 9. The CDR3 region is CASSSSRTGHSNQPQHF. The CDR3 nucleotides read TGTGCCAGCAGTTCTTCCAGGACAGGTCATAGCAATCAGCCCCAGCATTTT.

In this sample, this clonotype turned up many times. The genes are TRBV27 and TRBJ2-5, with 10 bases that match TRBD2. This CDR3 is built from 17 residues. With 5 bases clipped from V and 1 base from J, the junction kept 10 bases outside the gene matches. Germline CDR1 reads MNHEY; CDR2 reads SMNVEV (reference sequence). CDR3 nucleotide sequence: TGTGCCAGCAGTGGTACCCTAGCGGGAGTTTTCCAAGAGACCCAGTACTTC. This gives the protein CASSGTLAGVFQETQYF.

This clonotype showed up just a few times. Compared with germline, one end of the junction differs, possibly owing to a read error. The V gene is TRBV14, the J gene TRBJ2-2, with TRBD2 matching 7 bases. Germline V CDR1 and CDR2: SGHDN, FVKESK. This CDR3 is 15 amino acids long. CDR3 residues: CASRQAGINTGELFF. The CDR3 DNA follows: TGTGCCAGCAGACAAGCGGGAATAAACACCGGGGAGCTGTTTTTT.

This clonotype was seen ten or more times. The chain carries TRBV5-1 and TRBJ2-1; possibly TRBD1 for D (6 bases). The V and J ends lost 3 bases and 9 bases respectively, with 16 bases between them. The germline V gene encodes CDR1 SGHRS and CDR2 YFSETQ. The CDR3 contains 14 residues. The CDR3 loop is CASSSPGQGPEQFF. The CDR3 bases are TGCGCCAGCAGCTCGCCGGGACAAGGACCTGAGCAGTTCTTC.

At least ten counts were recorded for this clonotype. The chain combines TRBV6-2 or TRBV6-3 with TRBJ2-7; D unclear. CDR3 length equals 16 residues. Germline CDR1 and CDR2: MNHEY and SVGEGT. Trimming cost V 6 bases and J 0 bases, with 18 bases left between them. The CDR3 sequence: CASRSDERPSSYEQYF. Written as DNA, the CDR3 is TGTGCCAGCAGATCCGACGAACGTCCGAGCTCCTACGAGCAGTACTTC.

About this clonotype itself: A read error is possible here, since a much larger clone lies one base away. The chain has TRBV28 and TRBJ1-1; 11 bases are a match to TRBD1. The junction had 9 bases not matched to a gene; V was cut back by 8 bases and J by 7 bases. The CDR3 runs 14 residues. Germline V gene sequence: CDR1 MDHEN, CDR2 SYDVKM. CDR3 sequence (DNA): TGTGCCAGCCACAGCTCGGGACAGGGGGTTGAAGCTTTCTTT. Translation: CASHSSGQGVEAFF.

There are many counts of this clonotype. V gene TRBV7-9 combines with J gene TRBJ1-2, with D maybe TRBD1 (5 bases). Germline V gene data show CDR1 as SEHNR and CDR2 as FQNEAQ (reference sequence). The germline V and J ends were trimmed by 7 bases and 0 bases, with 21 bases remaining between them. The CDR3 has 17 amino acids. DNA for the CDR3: TGTGCCAGCACCCAAAACCCCCGGGACCGAGCTAACTATGGCTACACCTTC. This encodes CASTQNPRDRANYGYTF.

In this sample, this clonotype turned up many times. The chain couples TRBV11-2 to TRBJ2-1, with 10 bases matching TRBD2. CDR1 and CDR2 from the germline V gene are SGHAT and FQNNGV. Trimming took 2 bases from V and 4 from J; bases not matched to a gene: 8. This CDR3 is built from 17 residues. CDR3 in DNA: TGTGCCAGCAGCTTACCCGGACTAGCGGCCAAATACAATGAGCAGTTCTTC. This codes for CASSLPGLAAKYNEQFF. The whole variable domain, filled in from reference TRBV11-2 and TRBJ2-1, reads EAGVAQSPRYKIIEKRQSVAFWCNPISGHATLYWYQQILGQGPKLLIQFQNNGVVDDSQLPKDRFSAERLKGVDSTLKIQPAKLEDSAVYLCASSLPGLAAKYNEQFFGPGTRLTVL.

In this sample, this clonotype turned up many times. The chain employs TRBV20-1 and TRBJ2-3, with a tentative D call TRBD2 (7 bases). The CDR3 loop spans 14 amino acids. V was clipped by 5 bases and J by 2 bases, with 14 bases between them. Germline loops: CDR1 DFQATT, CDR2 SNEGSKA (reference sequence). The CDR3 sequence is CSAGGRGVTDTQYF. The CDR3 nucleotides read TGCAGTGCTGGGGGCCGGGGGGTCACAGATACGCAGTATTTT.

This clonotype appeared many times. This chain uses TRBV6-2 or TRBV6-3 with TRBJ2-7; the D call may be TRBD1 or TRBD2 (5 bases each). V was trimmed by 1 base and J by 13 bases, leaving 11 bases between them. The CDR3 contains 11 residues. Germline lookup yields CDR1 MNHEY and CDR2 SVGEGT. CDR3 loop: CASSYWDQEYF. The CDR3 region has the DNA TGTGCCAGCAGTTACTGGGACCAGGAATACTTC.

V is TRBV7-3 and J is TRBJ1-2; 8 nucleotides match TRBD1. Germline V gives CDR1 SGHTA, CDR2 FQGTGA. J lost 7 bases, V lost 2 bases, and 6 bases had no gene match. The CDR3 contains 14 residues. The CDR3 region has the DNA TGTGCCAGCAGCTTAGGCCAGGGGGCAATTGGCTACACCTTC. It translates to CASSLGQGAIGYTF.

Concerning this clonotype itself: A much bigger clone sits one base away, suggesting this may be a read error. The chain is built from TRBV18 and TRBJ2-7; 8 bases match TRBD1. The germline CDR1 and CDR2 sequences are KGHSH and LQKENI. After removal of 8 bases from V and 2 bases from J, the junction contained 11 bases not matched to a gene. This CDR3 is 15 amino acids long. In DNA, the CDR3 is TGTGCCAGCAGTTGTACGGGACAGGCTACCTACGAGCAGTACTTC. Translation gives CASSCTGQATYEQYF. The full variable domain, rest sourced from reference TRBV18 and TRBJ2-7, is NAGVMQNPRHLVRRRGQEARLRCSPMKGHSHVYWYRQLPEEGLKFMVYLQKENIIDESGMPKERFSAEFPKEGPSILRIQQVVRGDSAAYFCASSCTGQATYEQYFGPGTRLTVT.

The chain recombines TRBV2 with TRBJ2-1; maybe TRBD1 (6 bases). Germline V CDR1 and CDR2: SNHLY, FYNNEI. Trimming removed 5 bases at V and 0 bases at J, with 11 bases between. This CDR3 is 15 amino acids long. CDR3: CASSYRVPSYNEQFF. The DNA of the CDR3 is TGTGCCAGCAGTTACAGGGTTCCCTCCTACAATGAGCAGTTCTTC.

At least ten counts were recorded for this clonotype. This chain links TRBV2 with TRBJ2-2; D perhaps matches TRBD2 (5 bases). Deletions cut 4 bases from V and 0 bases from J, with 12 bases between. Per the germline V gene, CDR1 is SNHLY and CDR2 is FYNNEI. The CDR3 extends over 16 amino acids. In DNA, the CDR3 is TGTGCCAGCAGTGTCCTGGGAGTCGCGAACACCGGGGAGCTGTTTTTT. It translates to CASSVLGVANTGELFF.

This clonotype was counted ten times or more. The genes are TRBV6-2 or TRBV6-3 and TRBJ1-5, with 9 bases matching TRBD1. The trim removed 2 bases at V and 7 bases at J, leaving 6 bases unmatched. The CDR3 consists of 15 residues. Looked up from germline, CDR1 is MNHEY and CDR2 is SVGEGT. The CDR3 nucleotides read TGTGCCAGCAGTTACAGAACAGGGGGCGAGCAGCCCCAGCATTTT. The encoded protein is CASSYRTGGEQPQHF.

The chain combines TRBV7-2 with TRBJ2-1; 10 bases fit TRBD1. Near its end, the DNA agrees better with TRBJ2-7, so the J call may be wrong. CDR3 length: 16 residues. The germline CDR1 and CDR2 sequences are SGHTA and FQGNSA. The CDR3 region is CASSQGTGETYNEQYF. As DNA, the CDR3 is TGTGCCAGCAGCCAAGGGACAGGGGAGACCTACAATGAGCAGTACTTC.

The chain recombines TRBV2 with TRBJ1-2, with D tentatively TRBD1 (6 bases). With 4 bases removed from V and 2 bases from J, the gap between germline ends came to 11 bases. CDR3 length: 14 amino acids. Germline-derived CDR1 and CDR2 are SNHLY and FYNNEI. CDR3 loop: CASSGRQENYGYTF. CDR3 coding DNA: TGTGCCAGCAGTGGTCGACAGGAGAACTATGGCTACACCTTC. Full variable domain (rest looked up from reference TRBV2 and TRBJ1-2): EPEVTQTPSHQVTQMGQEVILRCVPISNHLYFYWYRQILGQKVEFLVSFYNNEISEKSEIFDDQFSVERPDGSNFTLKIRSTKLEDSAMYFCASSGRQENYGYTFGSGTRLTVV.

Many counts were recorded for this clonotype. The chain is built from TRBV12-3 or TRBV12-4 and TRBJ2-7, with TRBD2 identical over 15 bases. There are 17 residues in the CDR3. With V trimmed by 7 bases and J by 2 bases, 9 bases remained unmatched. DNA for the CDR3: TGTGCCAGCACCGGAGGGACTAGCGGGAGGAGGGCCTACGAGCAGTACTTC. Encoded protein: CASTGGTSGRRAYEQYF.